This T cell receptor (beta chain) was identified during a study of blood T cells in healthy people across ages. Study-level points and caveats: Unknown CMV status may confound age-related changes in expanded clones.

Details on this clonotype: Its target is unknown.

Sample donors were healthy Caucasian individuals that came from Russia, aged about 6 to 95. Each donor supplied around 9.6 milliliters of peripheral blood. Germline-derived CDR1 and CDR2 are SNHLY and FYNNEI. The CDR3 totals 14 residues. The V end lost 6 bases, the J end lost 0 bases, and 9 bases lay between the germline ends. It was with a sample-barcoded 5' primer and a J-beta primer mix that a second PCR of roughly 7 to 12 cycles was run. The yield of each sample was at least 2.5 million CDR3-containing paired-end reads. In TCRdb, the 5' RACE reads were re-called with MiXCR into one record per CDR3 protein. The sample includes some 710,000 distinct CDR3 sequences, roughly 46% seen only once; the top ten take roughly 18%.

This sequence originates from a man older than 75 in good health. The chain is built from TRBV2 and TRBJ2-4; D is unclear. The sample was blood. CDR3 loop: CASRRDIAKNIQYF. The CDR3 DNA reads TGTGCCAGCAGAAGAGACATAGCCAAAAACATTCAGTACTTC.